This TCR beta chain was recorded in a study of blood T cell repertoires in COVID-19. About the research overall: Sample material is recorded as cDNA or gDNA derived from T cells, B-cell-depleted T cells, or PBMCs.

The germline V gene has CDR1 MNHEY and CDR2 SVGAGI. Trimming took 8 bases from V and 9 from J, leaving 14 bases between them. The CDR3 contains 12 residues. In the original analysis: Reference gene primer amplification in the assay estimated nucleated cell counts. The assay was immunoSEQ multiplex PCR, and TCRdb's table has in-frame clones only and misses some. V and J calls and clone size are as listed in that table; D and trimming were resolved from the DNA. The sample lists under 40,000 clones, approximately 78% occurring once. The receptor comes from a woman aged 55-69 years with acute or convalescent COVID-19. The source material was peripheral blood. This chain connects TRBV6-5 to TRBJ1-5; a weak D match, TRBD1 (6 bases). The CDR3 region has the DNA TGTGCCAGCCGGGACACCCTCGGGCCCCAGCATTTT. Its translation: CASRDTLGPQHF.